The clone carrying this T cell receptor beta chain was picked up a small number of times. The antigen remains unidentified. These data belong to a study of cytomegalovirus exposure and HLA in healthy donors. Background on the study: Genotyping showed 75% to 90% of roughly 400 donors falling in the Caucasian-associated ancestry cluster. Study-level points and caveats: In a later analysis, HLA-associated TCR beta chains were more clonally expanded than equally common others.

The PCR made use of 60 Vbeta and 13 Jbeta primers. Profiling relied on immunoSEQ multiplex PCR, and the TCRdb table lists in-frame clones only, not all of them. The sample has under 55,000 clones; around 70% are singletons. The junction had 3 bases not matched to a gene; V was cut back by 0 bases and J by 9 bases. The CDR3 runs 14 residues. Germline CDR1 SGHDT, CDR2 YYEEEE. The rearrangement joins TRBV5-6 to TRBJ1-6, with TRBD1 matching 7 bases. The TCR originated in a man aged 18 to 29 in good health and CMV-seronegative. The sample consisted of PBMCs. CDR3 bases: TGTGCCAGCAGCTTGGACAGGGGAAGTTCACCCCTCCACTTT. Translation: CASSLDRGSSPLHF.